Described below is a single T cell receptor beta chain sequence and its context. The data originate from a study of blood T cell repertoires in COVID-19. Study context: Sites in the United States, Italy and Spain provided acute and convalescent COVID-19 samples. Nucleic acid was either cDNA or gDNA, and it came from T cells, B-cell-depleted T cells, or PBMCs.

In the original workflow: Researchers report that nucleated cell counts were estimated from reference gene primer amplification. Libraries were prepared by immunoSEQ multiplex PCR; TCRdb keeps only in-frame clonotypes and omits some of them. Clone size and V and J calls were adopted from that table, with D and trimming inferred from the DNA. The sample includes about 500,000 clones, roughly nine tenths seen only once; the top ten take roughly 8.3%. Followed longitudinally, the Seattle patients had been enrolled during active infection. V was shortened by 2 bases and J by 4 bases, with 18 bases between the two germline ends. CDR1 SGHDT and CDR2 YYEEEE come from the germline V gene. The CDR3 spans 16 residues.

The origin of this receptor is a woman aged 50 to 60 with COVID-19, enrolled during active disease. The chain employs TRBV5-6 and TRBJ1-1; D might be TRBD1 (5 bases). What was sequenced was peripheral blood. The CDR3 sequence: CASSFWGEAGGTEAFF. The DNA of the CDR3 is TGTGCCAGCAGCTTTTGGGGGGAGGCTGGCGGCACTGAAGCTTTCTTT.